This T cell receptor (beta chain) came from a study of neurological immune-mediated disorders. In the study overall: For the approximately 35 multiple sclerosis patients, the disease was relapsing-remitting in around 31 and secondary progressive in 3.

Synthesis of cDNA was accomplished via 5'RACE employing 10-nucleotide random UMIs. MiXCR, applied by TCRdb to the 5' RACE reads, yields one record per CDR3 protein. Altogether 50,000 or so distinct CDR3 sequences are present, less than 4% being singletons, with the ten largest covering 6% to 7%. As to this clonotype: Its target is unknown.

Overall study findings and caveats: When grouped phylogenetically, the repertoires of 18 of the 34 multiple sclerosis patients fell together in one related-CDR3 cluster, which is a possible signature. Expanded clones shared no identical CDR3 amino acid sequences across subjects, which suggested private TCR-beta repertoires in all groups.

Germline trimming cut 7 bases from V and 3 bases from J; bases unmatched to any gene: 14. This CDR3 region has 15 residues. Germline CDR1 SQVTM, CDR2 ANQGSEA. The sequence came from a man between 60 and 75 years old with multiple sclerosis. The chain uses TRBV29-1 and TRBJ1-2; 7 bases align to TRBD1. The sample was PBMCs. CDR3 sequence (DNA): TGCAGCGCTCTCCCCCGGACAGGAGCCTACTATGGCTACACCTTC. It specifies CSALPRTGAYYGYTF.